This T cell receptor (beta chain) stems from a study of CD8 T cells in Susac syndrome. V lost 5 bases and J lost 1, with 5 bases in between. Germline V lookup: CDR1 LGHDT, CDR2 YNNKEL (reference sequence). The CDR3 loop spans 13 amino acids. Random hexamers served to reverse transcribe roughly 0.5 to 1 ug RNA. TCRdb used MiXCR to reprocess the immunoSEQ multiplex PCR reads, holding one entry per CDR3 protein. Of 150,000 to 200,000 distinct CDR3 sequences in the sample, around 94% were seen once. The specimen sequenced was CD4+ T cells from PBMCs. The TCR originated in a human donor in good health. V is TRBV3-1 and J is TRBJ2-2; D gene unclear. The CDR3 nucleotides are TGTGCCAGCAGCACAAAGAACACCGGGGAGCTGTTTTTT. This encodes CASSTKNTGELFF.